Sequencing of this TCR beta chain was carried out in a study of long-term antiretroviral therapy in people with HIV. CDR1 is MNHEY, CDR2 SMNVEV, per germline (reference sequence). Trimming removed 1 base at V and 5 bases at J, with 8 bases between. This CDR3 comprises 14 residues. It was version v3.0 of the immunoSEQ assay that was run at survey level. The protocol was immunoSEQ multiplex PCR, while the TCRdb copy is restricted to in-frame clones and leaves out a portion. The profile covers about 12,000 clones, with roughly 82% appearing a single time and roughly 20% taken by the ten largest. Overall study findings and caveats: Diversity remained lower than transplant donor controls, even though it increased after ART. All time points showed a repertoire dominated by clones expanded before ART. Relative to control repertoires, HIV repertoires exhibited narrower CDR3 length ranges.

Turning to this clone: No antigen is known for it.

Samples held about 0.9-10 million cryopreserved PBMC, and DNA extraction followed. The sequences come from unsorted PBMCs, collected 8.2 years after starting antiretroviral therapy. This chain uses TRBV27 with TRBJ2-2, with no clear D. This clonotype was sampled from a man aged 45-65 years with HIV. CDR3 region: CASSLFLQTGELFF. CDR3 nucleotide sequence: TGTGCCAGCAGTTTATTCTTGCAGACCGGGGAGCTGTTTTTT.